Shown below are 20 T cell receptor beta chains from a single sample sequenced in a study of shared clonotypes between healthy human individuals. Here immunoSEQ multiplex PCR was the method, and the copy in TCRdb shows in-frame clones only, minus some. The repertoire holds roughly 770,000 clones, about 96% seen once, with roughly 0.23% in the top ten. As defined, naive CD8 cells were CD45RO-negative and positively selected for CCR7, with terminally differentiated effector memory CD45RA+ cells excluded. Input material: naive CD8+ T cells sorted from blood. These receptors were obtained from a man in his thirties or forties in good health.

The V and J genes are TRBV7-9 and TRBJ2-5; D might be TRBD1 (6 bases). This CDR3 has 17 residues. The germline gives CDR1 SEHNR, CDR2 FQNEAQ (reference sequence). Between the trimmed V and J ends, which lost 3 bases and 5 bases, there was a span of 22 bases. The CDR3 sequence: CASSFLQGGGTRETQYF. Here the CDR3 DNA reads TGTGCCAGCAGCTTTTTACAGGGTGGGGGAACCAGGGAGACCCAGTACTTC.

This chain uses TRBV11-2 with TRBJ2-1, with 8 bases fitting TRBD1. The CDR3 contains 16 residues. Losses at the gene ends were 4 bases for V and 4 bases for J; bases not matched to a gene: 9. Germline V gives CDR1 SGHAT, CDR2 FQNNGV. CDR3: CASSSQGQGKYNEQFF. In nucleotides, the CDR3 is TGTGCCAGCAGCTCACAAGGACAGGGTAAATACAATGAGCAGTTCTTC. The full variable domain, in which reference TRBV11-2 and TRBJ2-1 provide the parts outside the CDR3, is EAGVAQSPRYKIIEKRQSVAFWCNPISGHATLYWYQQILGQGPKLLIQFQNNGVVDDSQLPKDRFSAERLKGVDSTLKIQPAKLEDSAVYLCASSSQGQGKYNEQFFGPGTRLTVL.

The gene calls are TRBV7-2 and TRBJ1-2; perhaps TRBD1 as D (5 bases). CDR1 and CDR2 (germline): SGHTA, FQGNSA. This CDR3 comprises 16 residues. V was cut by 1 base and J by 0 bases, with 12 bases left in between. The CDR3: CASSLGTTETNYGYTF. For the CDR3, the DNA is TGTGCCAGCAGCTTAGGGACGACAGAAACTAACTATGGCTACACCTTC.

The chain couples TRBV4-1 to TRBJ2-4, with D perhaps TRBD1 (6 bases). This CDR3 has 15 amino acids. CDR1 and CDR2 from the germline V gene are MGHRA and YSYEKL. The V end was cut by 3 bases, the J end by 0 bases, with 9 bases between. The CDR3 region is CASSQDSVAKNIQYF. CDR3 DNA: TGCGCCAGCAGCCAGGACAGTGTAGCCAAAAACATTCAGTACTTC.

The chain joins TRBV6-1 to TRBJ1-5, with D possibly matching TRBD1 (5 bases). The germline gives CDR1 MNHNS, CDR2 SASEGT. The CDR3 totals 15 residues. V lost 4 bases to trimming and J lost 4 bases, with 14 bases between them. CDR3 DNA sequence: TGTGCCAGCAGTGGACACATCTGGGGGAATCAGCCCCAGCATTTT. The encoded protein is CASSGHIWGNQPQHF.

The chain couples TRBV5-4 to TRBJ2-3, with D uncertain. Per the germline V gene, CDR1 is SGHNT and CDR2 is YYREEE (reference sequence). This CDR3 has 14 amino acids. Trimming pared 4 bases from V and 2 bases from J, leaving 11 bases between. Written as DNA, the CDR3 is TGTGCCAGCAGCCCTGATATGGTCACAGATACGCAGTATTTT. Translating gives CASSPDMVTDTQYF.

The chain joins TRBV4-1 to TRBJ2-7, with 13 positions matching TRBD2. Unmatched junction bases numbered 2, after V lost 4 bases and J lost 2 bases. The germline V gene encodes CDR1 MGHRA and CDR2 YSYEKL. The CDR3 contains 15 residues. The CDR3: CASSRGTSGTYEQYF. The CDR3 DNA is TGCGCCAGCAGCCGGGGGACTAGCGGGACCTACGAGCAGTACTTC.

The gene calls are TRBV6-5 and TRBJ1-2; a possible D gene is TRBD1 (5 bases). This CDR3 has 16 residues. Trimming removed 0 bases from V and 1 base from J, with 12 bases in between. Germline V CDR1 and CDR2: MNHEY, SVGAGI. CDR3 DNA: TGTGCCAGCAGTTACTCGCTGGGGCGCCTTAACTATGGCTACACCTTC. Protein product: CASSYSLGRLNYGYTF.

The chain links TRBV25-1 to TRBJ2-7; D ambiguous. V was shortened by 4 bases and J by 2 bases, with 9 bases between the two germline ends. Germline values: CDR1 MGHDK, CDR2 SYGVNS. There are 13 residues in the CDR3. The CDR3 DNA follows: TGTGCCAGCAGTGTCGGTGGAACCTACGAGCAGTACTTC. It translates to CASSVGGTYEQYF.

V usage is TRBV5-3 and J usage is TRBJ1-2; 8 bases map to TRBD1. TRBV5-3 is an open reading frame, and its role is uncertain. This CDR3 has 13 residues. V shed 4 bases, J shed 4 bases, and the junction held 3 bases outside the gene matches. CDR3 sequence: CARSPGTGYGYTF. As DNA, the CDR3 is TGTGCCAGAAGCCCCGGGACAGGCTATGGCTACACCTTC.

The chain couples TRBV28 to TRBJ2-3; D may match TRBD1 or TRBD2 (5 bases each). Trimming pared 5 bases from V and 4 bases from J, leaving 16 bases between. The CDR3 consists of 15 residues. The germline V gene has CDR1 MDHEN and CDR2 SYDVKM. The CDR3, as DNA: TGTGCCAGCAGTCGAAGAGGGGCCGCGGCAGATACGCAGTATTTT. Translated: CASSRRGAAADTQYF.

This chain links TRBV9 with TRBJ2-3, with no clear D. Germline V lookup: CDR1 SGDLS, CDR2 YYNGEE. Trimming shortened V by 3 bases and J by 0 bases, and 8 bases separated the two germline ends. The CDR3 runs to 14 residues. The CDR3 coding sequence is TGTGCCAGCAGCGCACCGGCTAGCACAGATACGCAGTATTTT. This sequence encodes CASSAPASTDTQYF. The entire variable domain, with the rest obtained from reference TRBV9 and TRBJ2-3, is as follows: DSGVTQTPKHLITATGQRVTLRCSPRSGDLSVYWYQQSLDQGLQFLIQYYNGEERAKGNILERFSAQQFPDLHSELNLSSLELGDSALYFCASSAPASTDTQYFGPGTRLTVL.

The chain recombines TRBV27 with TRBJ1-1, with D possibly being TRBD1 (5 bases). Trimming stripped 6 bases from V and 0 bases from J, with 11 bases between. Looked up from germline, CDR1 is MNHEY and CDR2 is SMNVEV (reference sequence). The CDR3 runs to 14 residues. In DNA, the CDR3 is TGTGCCAGCAGCCTGGGACGGATGAACACTGAAGCTTTCTTT. This translates into CASSLGRMNTEAFF.

The chain couples TRBV5-4 to TRBJ1-1; possibly TRBD1 for D (5 bases). V lost 1 base and J lost 6, with 10 bases in between. Germline V gene lookup returns CDR1 SGHNT and CDR2 YYREEE (reference sequence). There are 13 residues in the CDR3. The CDR3 sequence is CASSLPDTPEAFF. DNA for the CDR3: TGTGCCAGCAGCTTGCCGGACACTCCTGAAGCTTTCTTT.

V and J are TRBV29-1 and TRBJ2-1, with 10 bases that match TRBD2. The CDR3 is 15 residues long. CDR1 and CDR2 (germline): SQVTM, ANQGSEA. V was pared by 2 bases and J by 10 bases, with 11 bases of the junction left unmatched. The CDR3 protein is CSVEPTSGNFMEQFF. CDR3 bases: TGCAGCGTTGAACCCACTAGCGGGAATTTTATGGAGCAGTTCTTC.

This chain uses TRBV7-9 with TRBJ1-1; D remains unclear. V gave up 3 bases and J gave up 1 base, with 6 bases separating them. Germline lookup yields CDR1 SEHNR and CDR2 FQNEAQ (reference sequence). The CDR3 extends over 13 amino acids. The CDR3 reads CASSFTENTEAFF. In DNA, the CDR3 is TGTGCCAGCAGCTTCACAGAGAACACTGAAGCTTTCTTT.

The V and J genes are TRBV4-1 and TRBJ2-1, with 7 bases matching TRBD2. This CDR3 has 16 amino acids. The germline CDR1 and CDR2 sequences are MGHRA and YSYEKL. V lost 1 base, J lost 5 bases, and 8 bases stayed unmatched. This chain's CDR3 is CASSQVMAGEDNEQFF. For the CDR3, the DNA is TGCGCCAGCAGCCAAGTAATGGCGGGAGAAGACAATGAGCAGTTCTTC.

The rearrangement uses TRBV7-5 and TRBJ2-7. TRBV7-5 is a documented pseudogene. The CDR3 has 16 amino acids. CDR3 DNA: TGTGCCAGAAGCTTAGAAGGTAAAGGGACCTTCTACGAGCAGTACTTC. Its protein is CARSLEGKGTFYEQYF.

The chain couples TRBV7-9 to TRBJ2-3, with 7 bases fitting TRBD2. CDR1 is SEHNR, CDR2 FQNEAQ, per germline (reference sequence). The CDR3 length is 15 residues. The J segment lost 0 bases and the V segment lost 5 bases, leaving 5 bases of the junction unmatched. As DNA, the CDR3 is TGTGCCAGCAGCCCGGGACTAACTAGCACAGATACGCAGTATTTT. As protein: CASSPGLTSTDTQYF.

The CDR3 DNA reads as TGTGCCAGCAGTGAGGGCGTAGGGAAGATCGGGGAGCTGTTTTTT. Its translation: CASSEGVGKIGELFF. The chain links TRBV25-1 to TRBJ2-2; D uncertain. The CDR3 has 15 amino acids. Trimming stripped 3 bases from V and 7 bases from J, with 15 bases between. Germline CDR1 is MGHDK and CDR2 is SYGVNS.